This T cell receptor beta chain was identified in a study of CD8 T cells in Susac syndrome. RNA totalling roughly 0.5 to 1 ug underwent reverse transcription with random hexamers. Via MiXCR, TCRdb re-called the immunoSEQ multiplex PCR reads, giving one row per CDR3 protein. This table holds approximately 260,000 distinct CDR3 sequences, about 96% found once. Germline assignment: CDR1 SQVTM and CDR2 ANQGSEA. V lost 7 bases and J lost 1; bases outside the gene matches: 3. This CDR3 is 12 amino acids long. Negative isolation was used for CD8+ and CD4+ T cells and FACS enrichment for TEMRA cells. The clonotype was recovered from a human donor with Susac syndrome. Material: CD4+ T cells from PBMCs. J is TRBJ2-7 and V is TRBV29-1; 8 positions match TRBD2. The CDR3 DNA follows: TGCAGCGCGAGACTAGCGTCCTACGAGCAGTACTTC. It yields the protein CSARLASYEQYF.